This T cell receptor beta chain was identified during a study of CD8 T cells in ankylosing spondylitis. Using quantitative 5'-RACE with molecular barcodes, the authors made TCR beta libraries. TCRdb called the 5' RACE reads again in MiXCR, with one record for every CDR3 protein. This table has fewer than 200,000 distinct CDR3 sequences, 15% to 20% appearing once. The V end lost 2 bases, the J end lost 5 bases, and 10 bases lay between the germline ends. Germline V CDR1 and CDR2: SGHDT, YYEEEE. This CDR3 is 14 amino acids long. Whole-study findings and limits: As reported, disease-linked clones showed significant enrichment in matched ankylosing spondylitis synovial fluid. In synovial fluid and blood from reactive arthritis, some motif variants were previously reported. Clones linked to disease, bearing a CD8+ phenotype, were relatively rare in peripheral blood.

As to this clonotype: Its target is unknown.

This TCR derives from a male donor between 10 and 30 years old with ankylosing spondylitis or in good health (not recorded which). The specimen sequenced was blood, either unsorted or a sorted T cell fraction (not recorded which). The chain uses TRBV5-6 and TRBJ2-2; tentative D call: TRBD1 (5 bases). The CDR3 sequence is CASSFAGRTGELFF. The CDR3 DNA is TGTGCCAGCAGCTTTGCAGGGCGAACCGGGGAGCTGTTTTTT.